What follows is one TCR beta chain and its context. While infection was still active, Seattle patients were enrolled and then followed longitudinally. The data originate from a study of blood T cell repertoires in COVID-19. The CDR3 is 11 residues long. Trimming removed 2 bases from V and 3 bases from J, with 5 bases in between. The germline CDR1 and CDR2 sequences are GTSNPN and SVGIG (reference sequence). Sequenced by immunoSEQ multiplex PCR; TCRdb stores in-frame clones only, minus some. The table lists 300,000 to 350,000 clones, over 80% of them singletons, with approximately 10% in the top ten. The TCR sequence derives from a young man with COVID-19, enrolled during active disease. V gene TRBV30 combines with J gene TRBJ2-7; no firm D call. Material: peripheral blood. Here the CDR3 reads CAWSTSYEQYF. As DNA, the CDR3 is TGTGCCTGGAGTACCAGCTACGAGCAGTACTTC. Full variable domain (remainder filled in from reference TRBV30 and TRBJ2-7): SQTIHQWPATLVQPVGSPLSLECTVEGTSNPNLYWYRQAAGRGLQLLFYSVGIGQISSEVPQNLSASRPQDRQFILSSKKLLLSDSGFYLCAWSTSYEQYFGPGTRLTVT.